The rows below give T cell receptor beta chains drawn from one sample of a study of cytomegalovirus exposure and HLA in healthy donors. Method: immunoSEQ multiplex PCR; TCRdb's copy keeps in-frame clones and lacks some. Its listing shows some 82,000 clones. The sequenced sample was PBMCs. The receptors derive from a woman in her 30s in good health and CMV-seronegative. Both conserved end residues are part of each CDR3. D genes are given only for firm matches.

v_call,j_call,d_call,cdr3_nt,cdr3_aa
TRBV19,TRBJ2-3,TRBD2,TGTGCCAGTTCCAAACTAGCGGGGGGGACAGATACGCAGTATTTT,CASSKLAGGTDTQYF
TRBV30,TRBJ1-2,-,TGTGCCTGGAGCCCGGGGGGAAACTATGGCTACACCTTC,CAWSPGGNYGYTF
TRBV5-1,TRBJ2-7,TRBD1,TGCGCCAGCAGCGGAACCGGGACAGGGAGAAACTACGAGCAGTACTTC,CASSGTGTGRNYEQYF
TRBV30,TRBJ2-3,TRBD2,TGTGCCTGGAGTCCCCTCGCGGGAGGTGAAGATACGCAGTATTTT,CAWSPLAGGEDTQYF
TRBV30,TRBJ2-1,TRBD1,TGTGCCTGGAGTGTACTGGGGACAGGTTCTGGCAATGAGCAGTTCTTC,CAWSVLGTGSGNEQFF
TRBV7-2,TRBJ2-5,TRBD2,TGTGCCAGCAGCCGGCGTACAGGGACTAGCGGGCAAGAGACCCAGTACTTC,CASSRRTGTSGQETQYF
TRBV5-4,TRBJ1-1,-,TGTGCCAGCAGCCACGGGACACACACTGAAGCTTTCTTT,CASSHGTHTEAFF
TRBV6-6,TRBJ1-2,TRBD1,TGTGCCAGCACCCAAAGAGGGACAGCCTCTAACTATGGCTACACCTTC,CASTQRGTASNYGYTF
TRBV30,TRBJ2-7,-,TGTGCCGGGGCAAGGGGCCTGGACGCCTACGAGCAGTACTTC,CAGARGLDAYEQYF
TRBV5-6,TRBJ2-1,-,TGTGCCAGCAGCCAGACACCCCTCTCTTCAAATGAGCAGTTCTTC,CASSQTPLSSNEQFF
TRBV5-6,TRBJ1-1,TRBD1,TGTGCCAGCAGTTCCGGGCTTTTGACAGGGACTGAAGCTTTCTTT,CASSSGLLTGTEAFF
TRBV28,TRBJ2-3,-,TGTGCCAGCAGTTTTTTATCGGGCACAGATACGCAGTATTTT,CASSFLSGTDTQYF
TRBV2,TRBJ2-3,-,TGTGCCAGCAGTGCTCCAGATACGCAGTATTTT,CASSAPDTQYF
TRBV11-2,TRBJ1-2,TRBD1,TGTGCCAGCAGCGCTACAAACGACAGGGGGGACTATGGCTACACCTTC,CASSATNDRGDYGYTF
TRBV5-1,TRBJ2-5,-,TGCGCCAGCAGGGCCGCGGTGGTCCCTCTTACGGGAGAGACCCAGTACTTC,CASRAAVVPLTGETQYF
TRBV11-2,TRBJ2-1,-,TGTGCCAGCAGCTTAGGCCCTACCCCTTTCTTC,CASSLGPTPFF
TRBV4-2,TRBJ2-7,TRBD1,TGTGCCAGCAGCCAAACAGGGGGTTCTGCCTACGAGCAGTACTTC,CASSQTGGSAYEQYF
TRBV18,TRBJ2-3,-,TGTGCCAGCTCACCGCCATCGACAGGAGGCACAGATACGCAGTATTTT,CASSPPSTGGTDTQYF
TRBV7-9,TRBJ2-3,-,TGTGCCAGCAGCCAGGGGTTATCTAATATGGATACGCAGTATTTT,CASSQGLSNMDTQYF
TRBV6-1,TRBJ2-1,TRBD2,TGTGCCAGCAGTCACACTAGCGGGAGCAGCGATGAGCAGTTCTTC,CASSHTSGSSDEQFF
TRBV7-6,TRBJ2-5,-,TGTGCCAGCAGCTCGGGGATTTCGGGGAAAGAGACCCAGTACTTC,CASSSGISGKETQYF
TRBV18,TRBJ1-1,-,TGTGCCAGCCTGGTCACAGGGAACACTGAAGCTTTCTTT,CASLVTGNTEAFF
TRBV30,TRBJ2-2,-,TGTGCCTGGAGTCGAGGGGGCACCGGGGAGCTGTTTTTT,CAWSRGGTGELFF
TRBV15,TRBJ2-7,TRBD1,TGTGCCACCAGCAGAGGCGGGGCAGGGGGCCGGGACGAGCAGTACTTC,CATSRGGAGGRDEQYF
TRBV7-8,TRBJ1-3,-,TGTGCCAGCAGCTTAGGGGGGGACTCTGGAAACACCATATATTTT,CASSLGGDSGNTIYF
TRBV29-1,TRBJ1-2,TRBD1,TGCAGCGTTGAAGATCCGGTGGGCCAGGGGGGATTCTATGGCTACACCTTC,CSVEDPVGQGGFYGYTF
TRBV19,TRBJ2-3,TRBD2,TGTGCCAGTAGTATGGGGGGGGGTGCAGATACGCAGTATTTT,CASSMGGGADTQYF
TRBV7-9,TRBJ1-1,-,TGTGCCAGCAGCTTAGGGGGGCAGCCCATGGACACTGAAGCTTTCTTT,CASSLGGQPMDTEAFF
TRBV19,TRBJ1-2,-,TGTGCCAGTAGCCCGACAGGTCAGGACGAAAATGGCTACACCTTC,CASSPTGQDENGYTF
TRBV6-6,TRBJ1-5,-,TGTGCCAGCAGTTCGCCCGGGACAAATAGCAATCAGCCCCAGCATTTT,CASSSPGTNSNQPQHF
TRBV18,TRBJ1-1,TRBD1,TGTGCCAGCTCTCTAACTAGGGACAGGGGTAACACTGAAGCTTTCTTT,CASSLTRDRGNTEAFF
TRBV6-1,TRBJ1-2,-,TGTGCCAGCAGTGTGTCGGTCTACGATGGCTACACCTTC,CASSVSVYDGYTF
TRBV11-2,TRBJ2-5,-,TGTGCCAGCAGCTTTGGGAAGGGGTTTAACCAAGAGACCCAGTACTTC,CASSFGKGFNQETQYF
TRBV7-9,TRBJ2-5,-,TGTGCCAGCAGCCTGAGGGACCAAGAGACCCAGTACTTC,CASSLRDQETQYF
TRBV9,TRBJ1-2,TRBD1,TGTGCCAGCAGCACTCGGACAGGGGAGGGCTATGGCTACACCTTC,CASSTRTGEGYGYTF
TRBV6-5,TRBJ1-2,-,TGTGCCAGCAGTTACTCGAGGAGCTATGGCTACACCTTC,CASSYSRSYGYTF
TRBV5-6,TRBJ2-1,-,TGTGCCAGCAGCTTCTCACAGTTTTCCTACAATGAGCAGTTCTTC,CASSFSQFSYNEQFF
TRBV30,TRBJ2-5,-,TGTGCCTGGAGTGTCTCGGGACACCTACAAGAGACCCAGTACTTC,CAWSVSGHLQETQYF
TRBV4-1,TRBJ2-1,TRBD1,TGCGCCAGCAGCCAACAGGACAGGTACAATGAGCAGTTCTTC,CASSQQDRYNEQFF
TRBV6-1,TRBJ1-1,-,TGTGCCAGCGAACAGACCGTGACTGAAGCTTTCTTT,CASEQTVTEAFF
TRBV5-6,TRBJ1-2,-,TGTGCCAGCAGCTTAACAGGTCTATACTATGGCTACACCTTC,CASSLTGLYYGYTF
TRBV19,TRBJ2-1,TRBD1,TGTGCCAGTTCGCGAACAGGGGGTGCATACAATGAGCAGTTCTTC,CASSRTGGAYNEQFF
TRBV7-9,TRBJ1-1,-,TGTGCCAGCAGCTTAGGAGGTCCTAAACCTGAAGCTTTCTTT,CASSLGGPKPEAFF
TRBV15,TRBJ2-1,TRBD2,TGTGCCACCAGCAGAGGACTAGCGAACAATGAGCAGTTCTTC,CATSRGLANNEQFF
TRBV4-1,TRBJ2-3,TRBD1,TGCGCCAGCAGCCTCCTCACAGGGGTCACAGATACGCAGTATTTT,CASSLLTGVTDTQYF
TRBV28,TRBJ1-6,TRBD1,TGTGCCAGCAGTTATACGACAGGGTATTCACCCCTCCACTTT,CASSYTTGYSPLHF
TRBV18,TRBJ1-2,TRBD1,TGTGCCAGCTCGCCCGACAGGGAGCGGGGCTACACCTTC,CASSPDRERGYTF
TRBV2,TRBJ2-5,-,TGTGCCAGCAGTTACTTAGACAGGCCAGAGACCCAGTACTTC,CASSYLDRPETQYF
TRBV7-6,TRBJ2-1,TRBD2,TGTGCCAGCAGCCGGACTAGCGGGAGCTCCTACAATGAGCAGTTCTTC,CASSRTSGSSYNEQFF
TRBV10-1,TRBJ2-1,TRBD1,TGCGCCAGCAGTGAGGGCAGGGGGCTCTACAATGAGCAGTTCTTC,CASSEGRGLYNEQFF
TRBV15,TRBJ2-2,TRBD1,TGTGCCACCAGCAGAGCAGGGACAGGGCCGAACACCGGGGAGCTGTTTTTT,CATSRAGTGPNTGELFF
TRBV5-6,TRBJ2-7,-,TGTGCCAGCAGCTTGTGGGAGAGCTCCTACGAGCAGTACTTC,CASSLWESSYEQYF
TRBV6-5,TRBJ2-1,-,TGTGCCAGCAGCGAACAGGTAGCTGGGGAGCAGTTCTTC,CASSEQVAGEQFF
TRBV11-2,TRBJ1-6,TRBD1,TGTGCCAGCAGCTTTGGACAGGTTACCTATTCACCCCTCCACTTT,CASSFGQVTYSPLHF